This T cell receptor (beta chain) was sequenced for a study of blood T cell repertoires in COVID-19. Original processing methods: Counts of nucleated cells, estimated from reference gene primer amplification, were obtained. The data were produced by immunoSEQ multiplex PCR, yet TCRdb's version contains in-frame clones alone and is incomplete. The V and J calls and clone size were taken over from that table, and D and trimming were inferred from the DNA. This sample has approximately 220,000 clones; roughly 80% occur once, and the top ten carry over 2.5%. This CDR3 is built from 15 residues. The germline V gene has CDR1 KGHDR and CDR2 SFDVKD. V gave up 5 bases and J gave up 2 bases; unmatched junction bases: 7.

The source of this sequence is a woman in her twenties or thirties who had recovered from COVID-19. The sequenced sample consisted of peripheral blood. The gene calls are TRBV24-1 and TRBJ1-2; 7 nucleotides agree with TRBD1. The CDR3 sequence is CATSGSGGRNYGYTF. CDR3 nucleotides: TGTGCCACCAGTGGTTCAGGGGGAAGGAACTATGGCTACACCTTC.